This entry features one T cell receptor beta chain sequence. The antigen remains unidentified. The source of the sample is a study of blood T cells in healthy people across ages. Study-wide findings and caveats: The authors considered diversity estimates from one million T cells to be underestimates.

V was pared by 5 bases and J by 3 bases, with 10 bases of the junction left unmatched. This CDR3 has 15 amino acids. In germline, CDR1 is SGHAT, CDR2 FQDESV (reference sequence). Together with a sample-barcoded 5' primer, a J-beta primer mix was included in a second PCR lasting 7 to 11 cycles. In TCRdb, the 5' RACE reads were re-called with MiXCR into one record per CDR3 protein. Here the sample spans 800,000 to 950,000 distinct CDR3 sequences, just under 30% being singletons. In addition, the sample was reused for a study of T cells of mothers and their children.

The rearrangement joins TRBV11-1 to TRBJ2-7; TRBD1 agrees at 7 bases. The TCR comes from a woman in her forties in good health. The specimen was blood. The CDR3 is CASSTSLDRVYEQYF. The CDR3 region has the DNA TGTGCCAGCAGCACATCACTTGACAGGGTCTACGAGCAGTACTTC.